This T cell receptor beta chain was found in a study of regulatory T cells in long-lasting Graves disease. Assembly of TCR beta libraries relied on iRepertoire HTBI primers together with Arm-PCR of CDR3 regions. TCRdb fed the multiplex PCR reads into MiXCR, producing one record per CDR3 protein. The profile shows some 490,000 distinct CDR3 sequences, approximately 12% of them singletons. Documented time point: newly diagnosed GD, antithyroid drugs for less than 3 months. Making the TCR library involved RNA that had been extracted from PBMCs. This clonotype came up many times. V lost 7 bases to trimming and J lost 6 bases, with 16 bases between them. Germline V gives CDR1 SGHRS, CDR2 YFSETQ. CDR3 length: 14 amino acids. These data are also associated with another study on T cells in Graves' hyperthyroidism and ophthalmopathy. That source adds: Stability of Graves' hyperthyroidism was defined as absent ophthalmopathy progression within 18 months. Uncontrolled infection, other autoimmune disease, pregnancy or lactation excluded patients. With the HTBI primer set, the TCR CDR3 went through a first round of RT-PCR.

Sample: peripheral blood mononuclear cells (PBMCs), taken at new diagnosis, from a patient treated with antithyroid drugs. The sequence was collected from a woman aged 25 to 39 with Graves disease. The rearrangement joins TRBV5-1 to TRBJ2-2; D is perhaps TRBD2 (6 bases). The CDR3, as DNA: TGCGCCAGCCACGACCCGACGGGGGCCGGGGAGCTGTTTTTT. It codes for CASHDPTGAGELFF.